This record covers a single TCR beta chain. The antigen remains undetermined. Only in-frame clones appear in the TCRdb table, and some are missing; sequencing was by immunoSEQ multiplex PCR. In the table there are thousands of clones, over 45% of which are singletons. The source of the sample is a study of PD-1 blockade in classical Hodgkin lymphoma. Study overall: Intravenous nivolumab at 3 mg/kg was given to patients every 2 weeks.

The time point denotes: cycle 4 day 1 (C4D1), after five to seven weeks of nivolumab. Relapses following autologous stem cell transplantation were seen in all patients, with brentuximab vedotin exposure varying. Isolation of CD8+ T cells from thawed PBMCs used magnetic negative selection. CDR1 is SEHNR, CDR2 FQNEAQ, per germline (reference sequence). Trimming cost V 4 bases and J 1 base; bases outside gene matches: 5. The CDR3 totals 15 residues. General study findings and limits: Healthy donors were reported to have higher baseline TCR diversity than newly diagnosed patients. Patients with an early start, nivolumab under 1 year after ASCT, were excluded. A significant rise in TCR diversity by C4D1 was seen for CD4+ but not CD8+ cells.

This TCR derives from a human donor with classical Hodgkin lymphoma. The sequencing here drew on CD8+ T cells from blood, taken before the fourth cycle of nivolumab. The chain is built from TRBV7-9 and TRBJ1-1, with TRBD1 identical over 8 bases. CDR3 nucleotides: TGTGCCAGCAGCTCCTTGACAGGGGAGAACACTGAAGCTTTCTTT. It codes for CASSSLTGENTEAFF.